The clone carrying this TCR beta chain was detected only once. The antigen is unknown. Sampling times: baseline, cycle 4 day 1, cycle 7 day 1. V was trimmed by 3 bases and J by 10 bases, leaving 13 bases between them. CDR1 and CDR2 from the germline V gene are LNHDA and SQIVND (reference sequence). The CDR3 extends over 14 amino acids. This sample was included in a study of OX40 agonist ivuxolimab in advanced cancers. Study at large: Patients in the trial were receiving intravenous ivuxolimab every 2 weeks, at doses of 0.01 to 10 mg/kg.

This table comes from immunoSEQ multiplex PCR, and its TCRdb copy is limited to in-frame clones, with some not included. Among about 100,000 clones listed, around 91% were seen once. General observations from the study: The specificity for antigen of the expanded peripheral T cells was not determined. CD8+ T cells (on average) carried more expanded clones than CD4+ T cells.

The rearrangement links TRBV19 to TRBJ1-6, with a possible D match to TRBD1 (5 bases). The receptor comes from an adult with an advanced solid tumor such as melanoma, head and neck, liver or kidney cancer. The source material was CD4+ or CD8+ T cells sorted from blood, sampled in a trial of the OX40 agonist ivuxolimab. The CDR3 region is CASSISGGDSPLHF. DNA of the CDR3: TGTGCCAGTAGTATCTCCGGGGGAGACTCACCCCTCCACTTT.